These T cell receptor beta chains were read from a single sample in a study of blood T cell repertoires in COVID-19. The repertoire was sequenced with immunoSEQ multiplex PCR; TCRdb's copy has only in-frame clones and lacks some. Among about 110,000 clones, around three quarters were seen once, and the ten largest hold about 4.7%. The material sequenced was peripheral blood. These receptors originate from a human donor in a cohort sampled during active or convalescent COVID-19. CDR3s include the opening cysteine and the closing phenylalanine or tryptophan. The order of the fields is D gene, J gene, V gene, clone size, CDR3 protein, CDR3 DNA. The D gene is left open where the match is weak. Clone size is stated in some rows and not others, as once, few, many or a class when expanded.

D: NA; J: TRBJ1-6; V: TRBV5-4; size: few; CDR3: CASGRQSLNSPLHF; DNA: TGTGCCAGCGGAAGACAGTCCCTTAATTCACCCCTCCACTTT
D: TRBD1; J: TRBJ1-4; V: TRBV2; size: NA; CDR3: CASSEAGQRGPLANEKLFF; DNA: TGTGCCAGCAGTGAAGCGGGACAAAGGGGGCCGTTAGCTAATGAAAAACTGTTTTTT
D: NA; J: TRBJ2-1; V: TRBV9; size: NA; CDR3: CASNTVSGPLGGNEQFF; DNA: TGTGCCAGCAATACGGTCTCGGGCCCCCTGGGCGGGAATGAGCAGTTCTTC
D: NA; J: TRBJ1-1; V: TRBV7-2; size: NA; CDR3: CASSLGVRGAEAFF; DNA: TGTGCCAGCAGCTTAGGAGTCCGGGGTGCTGAAGCTTTCTTT
D: TRBD2; J: TRBJ2-5; V: TRBV7-2; size: NA; CDR3: CASSLTGGGETQYF; DNA: TGTGCCAGCAGCCTAACGGGGGGGGGAGAGACCCAGTACTTC
D: NA; J: TRBJ1-2; V: TRBV5-6; size: NA; CDR3: CASSRVLGAEYGYTF; DNA: TGTGCCAGCAGCAGGGTGTTAGGGGCGGAGTATGGCTACACCTTC
D: TRBD1; J: TRBJ2-2; V: TRBV18; size: NA; CDR3: CASSYDRAGELFF; DNA: TGTGCCAGCTCATACGACAGGGCCGGGGAGCTGTTTTTT
D: TRBD1; J: TRBJ1-4; V: TRBV6-6; size: NA; CDR3: CASREGQGREKLFF; DNA: TGTGCCAGCAGGGAGGGACAGGGGCGTGAAAAACTGTTTTTT
D: NA; J: TRBJ2-7; V: TRBV6-5; size: once; CDR3: CASRETGFYEQYF; DNA: TGTGCCAGCAGGGAGACAGGCTTCTACGAGCAGTACTTC
D: NA; J: TRBJ2-4; V: TRBV3-1/TRBV3-2; size: NA; CDR3: CASSPVLDRRGLAKNIQYF; DNA: TGTGCCAGCAGCCCAGTTTTAGACCGGAGGGGATTAGCCAAAAACATTCAGTACTTC
D: TRBD2; J: TRBJ2-1; V: TRBV3-1/TRBV3-2; size: NA; CDR3: CASRTSGGRNEQFF; DNA: TGTGCCAGCAGGACTAGCGGGGGGCGGAATGAGCAGTTCTTC
D: TRBD2; J: TRBJ2-5; V: TRBV7-2; size: NA; CDR3: CASSLGLALTQETQYF; DNA: TGTGCCAGCAGCCTCGGACTAGCTCTTACCCAAGAGACCCAGTACTTC
D: NA; J: TRBJ1-5; V: TRBV2; size: few; CDR3: CASRRNDQPQHF; DNA: TGTGCCAGCAGGAGGAATGATCAGCCCCAGCATTTT
D: NA; J: TRBJ1-2; V: TRBV7-8; size: NA; CDR3: CASSLAIGALYGYTF; DNA: TGTGCCAGCAGCTTAGCGATAGGAGCTCTTTATGGCTACACCTTC
D: TRBD2; J: TRBJ2-3; V: TRBV4-2; size: NA; CDR3: CASSPSVTSGALDTQYF; DNA: TGTGCCAGCAGCCCCTCAGTGACTAGCGGGGCCTTGGATACGCAGTATTTT
D: NA; J: TRBJ1-1; V: TRBV6-6; size: NA; CDR3: CASSTAQGKAEAFF; DNA: TGTGCCAGCAGTACAGCACAGGGTAAAGCTGAAGCTTTCTTT
D: TRBD2; J: TRBJ2-5; V: TRBV4-1; size: once; CDR3: CASSHHSGGEETQYF; DNA: TGCGCCAGCAGCCACCATAGCGGGGGGGAAGAGACCCAGTACTTC
D: TRBD1; J: TRBJ2-2; V: TRBV7-9; size: once; CDR3: CASSPRLGQGGTGELFF; DNA: TGTGCCAGCAGCCCTAGGCTTGGACAGGGGGGAACCGGGGAGCTGTTTTTT
D: TRBD2; J: TRBJ2-5; V: TRBV4-3; size: NA; CDR3: CASSQDIIGLAQVETQYF; DNA: TGCGCCAGCAGCCAAGATATTATCGGACTAGCACAAGTAGAGACCCAGTACTTC
D: NA; J: TRBJ1-5; V: TRBV19; size: NA; CDR3: CASSTKGSRSNQPQHF; DNA: TGTGCCAGTAGTACAAAGGGGTCTCGTAGCAATCAGCCCCAGCATTTT
D: TRBD2; J: TRBJ2-3; V: TRBV7-2; size: NA; CDR3: CASSARRGLALDTQYF; DNA: TGTGCCAGCAGCGCGAGGAGGGGACTAGCTTTAGATACGCAGTATTTT
D: NA; J: TRBJ2-1; V: TRBV11-2; size: NA; CDR3: CASSLAIRGGSYNEQFF; DNA: TGTGCCAGCAGCTTAGCTATTAGGGGGGGGTCTTACAATGAGCAGTTCTTC
D: TRBD1; J: TRBJ1-2; V: TRBV19; size: NA; CDR3: CASSIGDSYSNYGYTF; DNA: TGTGCCAGTAGTATAGGGGACAGCTATTCTAACTATGGCTACACCTTC
D: NA; J: TRBJ2-4; V: TRBV19; size: NA; CDR3: CASSRDRTVNIQYF; DNA: TGTGCCAGTAGTCGAGACAGAACTGTAAACATTCAGTACTTC
D: TRBD2; J: TRBJ2-7; V: TRBV18; size: NA; CDR3: CASSATSGGAYEQYF; DNA: TGTGCCAGCTCAGCAACTAGCGGGGGGGCCTACGAGCAGTACTTC
D: NA; J: TRBJ2-7; V: TRBV5-1; size: NA; CDR3: CASSLGGSSSYEQYF; DNA: TGCGCCAGCAGCTTGGGTGGTAGTTCCTCCTACGAGCAGTACTTC
D: NA; J: TRBJ1-6; V: TRBV7-9; size: few; CDR3: CASSLDRPTYNSPLHF; DNA: TGTGCCAGCAGCCTGGACAGACCCACCTATAATTCACCCCTCCACTTT
D: TRBD1; J: TRBJ2-5; V: TRBV7-2; size: once; CDR3: CASSSAGQGVTQYF; DNA: TGTGCCAGCAGCTCAGCGGGACAGGGAGTTACCCAGTACTTC
D: TRBD1; J: TRBJ1-2; V: TRBV6-2/TRBV6-3; size: NA; CDR3: CASSYPHRGTYGYTF; DNA: TGTGCCAGCAGTTATCCCCACAGGGGGACCTATGGCTACACCTTC
D: NA; J: TRBJ2-3; V: TRBV5-4; size: NA; CDR3: CASSPGGRSGVFARTDTQYF; DNA: TGTGCCAGCAGCCCTGGTGGTAGATCCGGGGTTTTTGCCCGCACAGATACGCAGTATTTT
D: NA; J: TRBJ2-1; V: TRBV5-8; size: NA; CDR3: CASNLRGWGNEQFF; DNA: TGTGCCAGCAACCTTCGGGGGTGGGGCAATGAGCAGTTCTTC
D: NA; J: TRBJ1-4; V: TRBV2; size: NA; CDR3: CASSEGQSLEKLFF; DNA: TGTGCCAGCAGTGAAGGACAGAGTTTGGAAAAACTGTTTTTT
D: TRBD2; J: TRBJ2-7; V: TRBV2; size: NA; CDR3: CATKTGLAGVYEQYF; DNA: TGTGCCACCAAAACAGGACTAGCGGGAGTTTACGAGCAGTACTTC
D: TRBD1; J: TRBJ1-1; V: TRBV7-2; size: few; CDR3: CASSLGLRTGRKAEAFF; DNA: TGTGCCAGCAGCCTAGGACTCCGGACAGGGCGAAAGGCTGAAGCTTTCTTT
D: TRBD1; J: TRBJ1-1; V: TRBV7-2; size: NA; CDR3: CASSWRTGENTEAFF; DNA: TGTGCCAGCAGCTGGCGGACAGGCGAGAACACTGAAGCTTTCTTT
D: NA; J: TRBJ1-2; V: TRBV2; size: NA; CDR3: CASSETGPLNYGYTF; DNA: TGTGCCAGCAGTGAAACAGGGCCCCTTAACTATGGCTACACCTTC
D: TRBD1; J: TRBJ2-5; V: TRBV19; size: NA; CDR3: CASTPRLGQEETQYF; DNA: TGTGCCAGTACTCCGAGGTTGGGACAGGAAGAGACCCAGTACTTC
D: TRBD2; J: TRBJ2-7; V: TRBV28; size: once; CDR3: CASSVLAGGSYEQYF; DNA: TGTGCCAGCAGTGTACTAGCGGGGGGAAGCTACGAGCAGTACTTC
D: TRBD2; J: TRBJ2-7; V: TRBV6-2/TRBV6-3; size: NA; CDR3: CASSYSSLAGGYEQYF; DNA: TGTGCCAGCAGTTACTCTAGTCTAGCGGGAGGCTACGAGCAGTACTTC
D: TRBD2; J: TRBJ2-5; V: TRBV6-5; size: NA; CDR3: CASSRSGSETQYF; DNA: TGTGCCAGCAGTCGTAGCGGGAGTGAGACCCAGTACTTC
D: TRBD1; J: TRBJ2-7; V: TRBV27; size: once; CDR3: CASSPLQGRHEQYF; DNA: TGTGCCAGCAGTCCACTACAGGGGCGGCACGAGCAGTACTTC
D: TRBD1; J: TRBJ2-7; V: TRBV6-5; size: NA; CDR3: CASSYSDRGSYEQYF; DNA: TGTGCCAGCAGTTACTCGGACAGGGGCTCTTACGAGCAGTACTTC